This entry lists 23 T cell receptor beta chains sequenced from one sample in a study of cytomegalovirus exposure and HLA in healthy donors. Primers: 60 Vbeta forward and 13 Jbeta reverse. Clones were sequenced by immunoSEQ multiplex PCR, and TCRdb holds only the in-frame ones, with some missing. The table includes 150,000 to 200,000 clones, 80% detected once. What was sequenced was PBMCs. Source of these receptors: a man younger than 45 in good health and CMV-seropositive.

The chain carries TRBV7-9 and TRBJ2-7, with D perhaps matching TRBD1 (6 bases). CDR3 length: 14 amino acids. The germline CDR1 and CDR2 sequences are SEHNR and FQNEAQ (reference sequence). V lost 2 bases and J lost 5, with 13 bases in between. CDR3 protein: CASSLQGRGDEQYF. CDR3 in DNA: TGTGCCAGCAGCTTACAGGGCAGGGGCGACGAGCAGTACTTC. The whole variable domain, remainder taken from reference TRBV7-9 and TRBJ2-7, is DTGVSQNPRHKITKRGQNVTFRCDPISEHNRLYWYRQTLGQGPEFLTYFQNEAQLEKSRLLSDRFSAERPKGSFSTLEIQRTEQGDSAMYLCASSLQGRGDEQYFGPGTRLTVT.

The CDR3 coding sequence is TGTGCCAGTAGAATGCGGACTTTCGGAAACACCATATATTTT. As protein: CASRMRTFGNTIYF. This sequence joins TRBV19 and TRBJ1-3; no clear D. With 6 bases removed from V and 4 bases from J, the gap between germline ends came to 13 bases. CDR1 and CDR2 from the germline V gene are LNHDA and SQIVND (reference sequence). The CDR3 contains 14 residues.

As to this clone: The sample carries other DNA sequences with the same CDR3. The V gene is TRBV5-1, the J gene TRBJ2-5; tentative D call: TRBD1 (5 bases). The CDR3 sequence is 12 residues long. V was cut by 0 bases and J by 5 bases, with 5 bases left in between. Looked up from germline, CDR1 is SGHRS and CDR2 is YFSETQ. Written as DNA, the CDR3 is TGCGCCAGCAGCTTGGCAGGGGAGACCCAGTACTTC. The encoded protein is CASSLAGETQYF.

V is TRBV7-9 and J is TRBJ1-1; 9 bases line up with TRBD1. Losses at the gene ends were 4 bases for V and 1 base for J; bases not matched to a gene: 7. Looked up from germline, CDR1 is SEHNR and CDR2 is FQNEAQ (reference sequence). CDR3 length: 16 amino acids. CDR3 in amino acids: CASSSGQGRTNTEAFF. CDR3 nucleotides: TGTGCCAGCAGCTCCGGACAGGGGCGAACGAACACTGAAGCTTTCTTT.

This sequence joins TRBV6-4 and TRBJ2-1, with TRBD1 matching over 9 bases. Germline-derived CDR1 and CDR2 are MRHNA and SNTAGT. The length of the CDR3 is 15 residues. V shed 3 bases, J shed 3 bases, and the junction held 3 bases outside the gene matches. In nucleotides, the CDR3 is TGTGCCAGCAGTGAGGGACAGGGAAACTACAATGAGCAGTTCTTC. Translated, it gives CASSEGQGNYNEQFF.

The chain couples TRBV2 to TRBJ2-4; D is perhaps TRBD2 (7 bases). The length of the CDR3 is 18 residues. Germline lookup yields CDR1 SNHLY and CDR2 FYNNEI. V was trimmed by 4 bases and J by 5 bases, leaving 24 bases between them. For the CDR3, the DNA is TGTGCCAGCAGTGGGGAGGGGGGGTTTAATTTTTGGGAAAACATTCAGTACTTC. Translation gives CASSGEGGFNFWENIQYF.

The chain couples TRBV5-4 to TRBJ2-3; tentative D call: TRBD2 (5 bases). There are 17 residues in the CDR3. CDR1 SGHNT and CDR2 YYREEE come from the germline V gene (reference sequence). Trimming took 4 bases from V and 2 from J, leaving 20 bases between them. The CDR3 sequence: CASSVVRSGTYTDTQYF. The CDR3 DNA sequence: TGTGCCAGCAGCGTGGTGAGGAGCGGCACATACACAGATACGCAGTATTTT.

Written as DNA, the CDR3 is TGCGCCAGCAGCCCGGGACTAGCGGACAATGAGCAGTTCTTC. Encoded protein: CASSPGLADNEQFF. The rearrangement joins TRBV5-1 to TRBJ2-1; 11 nucleotides align to TRBD2. Germline V gene data show CDR1 as SGHRS and CDR2 as YFSETQ. The CDR3 totals 14 residues. The V and J ends lost 4 bases and 5 bases, in that order; junction bases with no gene match: 2.

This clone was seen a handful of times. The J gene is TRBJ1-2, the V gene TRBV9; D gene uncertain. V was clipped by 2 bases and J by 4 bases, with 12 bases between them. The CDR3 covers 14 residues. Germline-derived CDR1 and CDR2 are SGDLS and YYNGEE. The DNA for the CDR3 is TGTGCCAGCAGCGTTGGTCAGGAGGTCTATGGCTACACCTTC. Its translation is CASSVGQEVYGYTF.

The CDR3 region is CASSFSAPGQGYHEQYF. The CDR3 DNA is TGTGCCAGCAGTTTCAGTGCGCCGGGACAGGGTTACCACGAGCAGTACTTC. The chain couples TRBV27 to TRBJ2-7; TRBD1 matches at 9 bases. Germline V gene lookup returns CDR1 MNHEY and CDR2 SMNVEV (reference sequence). Losses at the gene ends were 3 bases for V and 5 bases for J; bases not matched to a gene: 14. The CDR3 consists of 17 residues.

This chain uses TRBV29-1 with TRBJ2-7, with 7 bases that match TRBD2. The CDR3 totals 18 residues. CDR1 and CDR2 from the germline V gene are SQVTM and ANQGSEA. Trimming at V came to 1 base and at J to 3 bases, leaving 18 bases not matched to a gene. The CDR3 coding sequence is TGCAGCGTTGAAGGTCCCCCATCAGCGGGGAGTAAGGTCTACGAGCAGTACTTC. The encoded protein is CSVEGPPSAGSKVYEQYF.

In nucleotides, the CDR3 is TGCGCCAGCAGCCAAGCAAGGACAGGGTCAAGGGCAGATACGCAGTATTTT. The encoded protein is CASSQARTGSRADTQYF. The chain carries TRBV4-1 and TRBJ2-3; 8 positions agree with TRBD1. V lost 1 base and J lost 4; bases outside the gene matches: 10. This CDR3 is built from 17 residues. Germline CDR1 reads MGHRA; CDR2 reads YSYEKL.

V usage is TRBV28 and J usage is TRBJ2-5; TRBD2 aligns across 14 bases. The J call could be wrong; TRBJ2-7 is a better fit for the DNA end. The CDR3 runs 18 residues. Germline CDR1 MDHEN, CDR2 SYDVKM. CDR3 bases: TGTGCCAGCAGAATGTTACCGGGACTAGCGGGGGAAAGCTACGAGCAGTACTTC. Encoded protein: CASRMLPGLAGESYEQYF.

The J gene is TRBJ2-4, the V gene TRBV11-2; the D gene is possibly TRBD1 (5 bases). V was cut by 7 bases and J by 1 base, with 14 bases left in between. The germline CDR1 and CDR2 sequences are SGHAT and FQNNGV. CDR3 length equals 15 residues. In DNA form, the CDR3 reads TGTGCCAGCACCATAGGGGAAGGGGCCAAAAACATTCAGTACTTC. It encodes CASTIGEGAKNIQYF.

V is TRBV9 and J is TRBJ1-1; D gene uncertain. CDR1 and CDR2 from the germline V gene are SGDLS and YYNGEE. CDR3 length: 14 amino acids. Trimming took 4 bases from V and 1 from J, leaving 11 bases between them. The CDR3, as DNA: TGTGCCAGCAGCAATGAGGCGACGAACACTGAAGCTTTCTTT. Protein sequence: CASSNEATNTEAFF.

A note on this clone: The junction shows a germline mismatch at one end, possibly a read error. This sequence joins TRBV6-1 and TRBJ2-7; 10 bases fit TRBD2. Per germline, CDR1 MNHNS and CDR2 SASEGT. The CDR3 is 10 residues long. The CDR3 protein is CASRASGSWF. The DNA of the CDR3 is TGTGCCAGCAGAGCTAGCGGGAGTTGGTTC.

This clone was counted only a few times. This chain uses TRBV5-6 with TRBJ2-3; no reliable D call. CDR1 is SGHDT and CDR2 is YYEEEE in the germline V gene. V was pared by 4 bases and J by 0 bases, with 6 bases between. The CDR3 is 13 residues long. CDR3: CASSTTSTDTQYF. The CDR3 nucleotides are TGTGCCAGCAGCACCACTAGCACAGATACGCAGTATTTT.

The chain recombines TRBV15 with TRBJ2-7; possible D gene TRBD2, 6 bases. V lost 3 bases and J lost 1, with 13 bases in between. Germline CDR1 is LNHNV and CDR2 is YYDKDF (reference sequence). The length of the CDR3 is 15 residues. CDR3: CATSRDTRGSYEQYF. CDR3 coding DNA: TGTGCCACCAGCAGGGACACCCGGGGGTCCTACGAGCAGTACTTC.

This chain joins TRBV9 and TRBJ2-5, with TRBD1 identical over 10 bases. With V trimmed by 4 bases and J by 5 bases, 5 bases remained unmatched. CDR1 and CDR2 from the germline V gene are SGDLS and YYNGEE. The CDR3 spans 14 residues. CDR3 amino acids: CASSRQGATETQYF. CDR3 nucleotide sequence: TGTGCCAGCAGCCGACAGGGGGCTACGGAGACCCAGTACTTC.

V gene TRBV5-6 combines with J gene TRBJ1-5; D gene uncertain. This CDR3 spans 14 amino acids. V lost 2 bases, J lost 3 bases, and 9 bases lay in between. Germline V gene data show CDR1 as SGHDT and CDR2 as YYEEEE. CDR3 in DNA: TGTGCCAGCAGCTTTTCAACAGTCAATCAGCCCCAGCATTTT. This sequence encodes CASSFSTVNQPQHF.

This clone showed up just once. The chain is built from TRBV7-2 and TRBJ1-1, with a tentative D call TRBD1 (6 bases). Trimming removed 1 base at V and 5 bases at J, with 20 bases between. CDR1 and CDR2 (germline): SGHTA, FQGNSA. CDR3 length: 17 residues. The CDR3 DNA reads TGTGCCAGCAGCTTAGGGATCGGCAGGGGTGGGTTGACTGAAGCTTTCTTT. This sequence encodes CASSLGIGRGGLTEAFF.

CDR3 bases: TGCGCCAGCAGCTCGGACAGGGGGCGACTACGCGGGGCCAACGTCCTGACTTTC. Protein product: CASSSDRGRLRGANVLTF. This rearrangement joins TRBV5-1 to TRBJ2-6; 11 nucleotides match TRBD1. The CDR3 loop spans 18 amino acids. Per the germline V gene, CDR1 is SGHRS and CDR2 is YFSETQ. V was clipped by 3 bases and J by 4 bases; unmatched bases: 9.

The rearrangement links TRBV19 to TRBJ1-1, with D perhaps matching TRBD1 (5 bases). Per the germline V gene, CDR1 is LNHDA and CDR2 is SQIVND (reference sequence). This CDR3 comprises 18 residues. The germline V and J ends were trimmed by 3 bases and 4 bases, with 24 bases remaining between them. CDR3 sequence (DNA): TGTGCCAGTAGTATTATTGTTATATTCGGACACCTGGGCACTGAAGCTTTCTTT. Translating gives CASSIIVIFGHLGTEAFF.